A selection of T cell receptor beta chains follows, all from one sample in a study of control samples from healthy donors and cancer patients. Only in-frame clones appear in the TCRdb table, and some are missing; sequencing was by immunoSEQ multiplex PCR. The sample has fewer than 200,000 clones, about 90% seen once. Source material: blood. These receptors were obtained from a woman in her twenties or thirties in good health. The CDR3 runs from the conserved cysteine through the conserved F or W. Expanded clones are given a class, and other clones once, few, many or no size at all.

TRBV7-6	NA	TRBJ2-7	CASSLGYSYEQYF
TRBV9	NA	TRBJ1-2	CASSAVTGYDGYTF
TRBV9	NA	TRBJ2-1	CASSVTSVSYNEQFF
TRBV12-3/TRBV12-4	once	TRBJ1-1	CASSPGGFGAFF
TRBV25-1	NA	TRBJ2-5	CASKGETQYF
TRBV7-9	few	TRBJ2-7	CASTPGGGSHYEQYF
TRBV5-8	NA	TRBJ1-6	CASSYERWQGADSPLHF
TRBV5-6	NA	TRBJ1-2	CASRIQGSYGYTF
TRBV19	NA	TRBJ1-6	CASRSGTGAPSPLHF
TRBV28	NA	TRBJ2-1	CASSLLGRLATNEQFF
TRBV9	NA	TRBJ2-2	CASRPTSGRSTGELFF
TRBV28	NA	TRBJ2-7	CASSTPLLRGTGDYEQYF
TRBV11-2	NA	TRBJ2-3	CASSRSPTDTQYF
TRBV13	NA	TRBJ2-2	CASSLGRGAGELFF
TRBV9	NA	TRBJ2-3	CASSTEVRGTNTDTQYF
TRBV7-9	NA	TRBJ2-3	CASKGRGGKDTQYF
TRBV6-2/TRBV6-3	NA	TRBJ1-5	CASSPTGVRGNQPQHF
TRBV1	NA	TRBJ2-3	CTSSRGSGSTDTQYF
TRBV3-1/TRBV3-2	NA	TRBJ1-1	CASSQDLGGKAFF
TRBV19	NA	TRBJ2-1	CASSIDATRGNEQFF
TRBV4-1	NA	TRBJ1-5	CASSRETAYSNQPQHF
TRBV19	NA	TRBJ2-3	CASKGTTDTQYF
TRBV2	NA	TRBJ2-5	CASSDPAGEGKTQYF
TRBV19	NA	TRBJ1-1	CASMRGVGGVEAFF
TRBV12-3/TRBV12-4	NA	TRBJ1-2	CASSPVGDYGYTF
TRBV3-1/TRBV3-2	once	TRBJ1-1	CASSQIGGNTEAFF
TRBV28	NA	TRBJ1-5	CASRGQGGRQPQHF
TRBV5-1	NA	TRBJ2-2	CASSLAGTGVLTGELFF
TRBV27	NA	TRBJ2-5	CASSLGVVGGQTQYF
TRBV12-3/TRBV12-4	NA	TRBJ1-2	CASSPGRGYTF
TRBV27	NA	TRBJ1-2	CASSLSGADGYTF
TRBV9	NA	TRBJ2-5	CASSTSAGTTETQYF
TRBV28	NA	TRBJ2-1	CASSALISGSYNEQFF
TRBV7-9	NA	TRBJ1-4	CASSPQGGKLFF
TRBV7-9	NA	TRBJ1-1	CASSLAGPTEAFF
TRBV11-2	NA	TRBJ1-2	CASSNTALSNYGYTF
TRBV19	NA	TRBJ2-1	CASSMGLAGGDEQFF
TRBV6-6	NA	TRBJ2-1	CASIFPGQPNNEQFF
TRBV6-6	NA	TRBJ1-2	CASSYSGGEDGYTF
TRBV2	few	TRBJ2-7	CASSEGGVAGGEQYF